One sample yielded the 26 T cell receptor beta chains listed below, sequenced in a study of CD8 T cells in ankylosing spondylitis (dated by TCRdb to about 2017). Libraries were made using 5' RACE. The run used an Illumina HiSeq 2500. TCRdb ran its own pipeline on the public reads, namely fastp trimming at Q25 and MiXCR clone calling, and kept in-frame beta chains. Each CDR3 protein gets just one entry, which takes the most common genes and DNA from the rows behind it. The sample table shows about 120,000 distinct CDR3 sequences, and roughly 15% are seen once. 2.5% to 3.5% of the sample is in the top ten clones. The sequenced sample was blood, either unsorted or a sorted T cell fraction (not recorded which). These receptors all stem from a female donor with ankylosing spondylitis or in good health (not recorded which).

Worth noting for this clonotype: This may be a read error: a much more frequent sequence differs by one nucleotide. The V gene is TRBV7-9, the J gene TRBJ2-3, with 9 bases aligning to TRBD2. Trimming took 2 bases from V and 4 from J; bases not matched to a gene: 1. The CDR3 has 14 residues. Looked up from germline, CDR1 is SEHNR and CDR2 is FQNEAQ (reference sequence). In nucleotides, the CDR3 is TGTGCCAGCAGCTTATTAGCGGGAGCAGATACGCAGTATTTT. Encoded protein: CASSLLAGADTQYF. Variable domain in full (rest from reference TRBV7-9 and TRBJ2-3): DTGVSQNPRHKITKRGQNVTFRCDPISEHNRLYWYRQTLGQGPEFLTYFQNEAQLEKSRLLSDRFSAERPKGSFSTLEIQRTEQGDSAMYLCASSLLAGADTQYFGPGTRLTVL.

Details on this clonotype: This may stem from a read error, because a much larger clone lies one nucleotide away. The rearrangement links TRBV15 to TRBJ2-6; D gene uncertain. The CDR3 spans 16 residues. Germline CDR1 and CDR2: LNHNV and YYDKDF (reference sequence). This chain's CDR3 is CATSARTASGPNVLTF. As DNA, the CDR3 is TGTGCCACCAGCGCGCGAACGGCCTCTGGGCCCAACGTCCTGACTTTC.

The V gene is TRBV5-1, the J gene TRBJ1-2; TRBD1 matches 9 bases. This CDR3 region has 16 residues. Germline V gives CDR1 SGHRS, CDR2 YFSETQ. Trimming cost V 4 bases and J 7 bases; bases outside gene matches: 14. In DNA form, the CDR3 reads TGCGCCAGCAGCCCCGGGACAGGGAGGGGCAATGTTGGCTACACCTTC. It encodes CASSPGTGRGNVGYTF.

In its sample, this clonotype was seen many times. This chain uses TRBV12-3 or TRBV12-4 with TRBJ1-6; D is ambiguous. The CDR3 sequence is 12 residues long. V lost 9 bases and J lost 8, with 11 bases in between. CDR3 protein: CASSSVDSPLHF. For the CDR3, the DNA is TGTGCCAGTTCTTCGGTGGATTCACCCCTCCACTTT.

This clonotype turned up a few times. V is TRBV12-3 or TRBV12-4 and J is TRBJ2-5, with D uncertain. The CDR3 totals 15 residues. Trimming cost V 6 bases and J 1 base, with 15 bases left between them. The CDR3 here is CASSLGQALQETQYF. The CDR3 coding sequence is TGTGCCAGCAGCCTTGGGCAGGCGCTCCAAGAGACCCAGTACTTC.

This clonotype has only a few counts. V gene TRBV29-1 combines with J gene TRBJ2-3; TRBD2 matches 10 bases. The ends lost 4 bases at V and 3 bases at J; junction bases unmatched: 7. CDR1 and CDR2 from the germline V gene are SQVTM and ANQGSEA. This CDR3 is 15 amino acids long. The CDR3 DNA reads as TGCAGCGTTGGGGTTAGCGGGGGGAAAACAGATACGCAGTATTTT. Translation gives CSVGVSGGKTDTQYF.

This clonotype appeared a few times. The chain uses TRBV7-9 and TRBJ1-5; D unresolved. V dropped 0 bases and J dropped 3 bases, with 9 bases sitting between them. Germline values: CDR1 SEHNR, CDR2 FQNEAQ (reference sequence). The CDR3 runs 15 residues. The CDR3 nucleotides are TGTGCCAGCAGCTTAGCCGACGGTATCAATCAGCCCCAGCATTTT. As protein: CASSLADGINQPQHF.

The chain joins TRBV14 to TRBJ2-1; no clear D. Trimming removed 2 bases at V and 7 bases at J, with 6 bases between. The CDR3 is 12 amino acids. Germline lookup yields CDR1 SGHDN and CDR2 FVKESK. CDR3 nucleotides: TGTGCCAGCAGCCAAAGCTGGAATGAGCAGTTCTTC. It is translated as CASSQSWNEQFF.

A remark on this clonotype: With a much larger clone just one base away, this may be a read error. V gene TRBV24-1 combines with J gene TRBJ2-5; TRBD2 is a possible D gene (6 bases). CDR3 length: 15 amino acids. CDR1 KGHDR and CDR2 SFDVKD come from the germline V gene. This chain's CDR3 is CATGDFGSGQETQYF. CDR3 coding DNA: TGTGCCACCGGTGATTTCGGGAGTGGGCAAGAGACCCAGTACTTC.

This clonotype was counted at least ten times. The gene calls are TRBV29-1 and TRBJ2-1, with 9 bases aligning to TRBD2. This CDR3 is built from 15 residues. Germline loops: CDR1 SQVTM, CDR2 ANQGSEA. J was trimmed by 1 base and V by 6 bases; bases with no gene match: 7. The CDR3, as DNA: TGCAGCGTCGACCCAGCGGGGGGATCCTACAATGAGCAGTTCTTC. Residues: CSVDPAGGSYNEQFF.

This clonotype has a handful of counts. The chain joins TRBV19 to TRBJ1-1; possible D gene TRBD1, 5 bases. Trimming cost V 4 bases and J 5 bases, with 11 bases left between them. The germline gives CDR1 LNHDA, CDR2 SQIVND (reference sequence). This CDR3 region has 13 residues. DNA for the CDR3: TGTGCCAGTAGTACAGGGCTATGGACTGAAGCTTTCTTT. It encodes CASSTGLWTEAFF.

This chain connects TRBV12-3 or TRBV12-4 to TRBJ2-5, with 8 bases fitting TRBD2. Trimming at V came to 7 bases and at J to 4 bases, leaving 11 bases not matched to a gene. The CDR3 loop spans 15 amino acids. DNA of the CDR3: TGTGCCAGCACCAAAAGAGCGGGGGAAAGAGAGACCCAGTACTTC. It encodes CASTKRAGERETQYF.

This clonotype has a count of ten or more. The chain carries TRBV10-3 and TRBJ2-3; TRBD1 is a possible D gene (5 bases). V gave up 9 bases and J gave up 2 bases, with 12 bases separating them. The CDR3 runs 13 residues. The germline gives CDR1 ENHRY, CDR2 SYGVKD. CDR3: CAIWAGNTDTQYF. The DNA of the CDR3 is TGTGCCATTTGGGCAGGGAACACAGATACGCAGTATTTT.

This clonotype was detected a few times. The genes are TRBV7-2 and TRBJ2-1; 9 bases match TRBD2. Germline CDR1 is SGHTA and CDR2 is FQGNSA. The CDR3 is 17 residues long. The V and J ends lost 5 bases and 0 bases, in that order; junction bases with no gene match: 8. CDR3 protein: CASSPKGLANSYNEQFF. CDR3 bases: TGTGCCAGCAGCCCCAAGGGACTAGCCAACTCCTACAATGAGCAGTTCTTC.

This clonotype was counted many times. V is TRBV20-1 and J is TRBJ2-3; possibly TRBD2 for D (6 bases). Per the germline V gene, CDR1 is DFQATT and CDR2 is SNEGSKA (reference sequence). CDR3 size: 15 residues. V was pared by 3 bases and J by 1 base, with 14 bases between. CDR3 bases: TGCAGTGCTAGGGACTACCTAGGTGGCACAGATACGCAGTATTTT. Its protein is CSARDYLGGTDTQYF.

This clonotype was picked up a small number of times. The rearrangement joins TRBV21-1 to TRBJ1-5; TRBD1, the table's D call, was not compared with the DNA. TRBV21-1 is recorded as a pseudogene. This CDR3 contains 14 residues. The CDR3 DNA sequence: TGTGCCAGCAGTTGGGACAGAGAAAATCAGCCCCAGCATTTT. The encoded protein is CASSWDRENQPQHF.

Remarks on this clonotype: With a much larger clone just one base away, this may be a read error. V gene TRBV29-1 combines with J gene TRBJ1-1; D is unclear. Germline assignment: CDR1 SQVTM and CDR2 ANQGSEA. There are 14 residues in the CDR3. The CDR3 sequence: CSVQDLLLNTDAFF. As DNA, the CDR3 is TGCAGCGTTCAGGACCTTTTATTGAACACTGACGCTTTCTTT.

There are a few counts of this clonotype. The CDR3 loop is CASSEEALRSTQYF. CDR3 sequence (DNA): TGTGCCAGCAGTGAAGAGGCCCTCCGAAGCACGCAGTATTTT. The genes are TRBV2 and TRBJ2-3; D remains unclear. Germline V CDR1 and CDR2: SNHLY, FYNNEI. The CDR3 loop spans 14 amino acids. Trimming took off 1 base at V and 9 bases at J, with 14 bases between the two ends.

The chain uses TRBV5-1 and TRBJ2-6; D not resolved. The germline V and J ends were trimmed by 2 bases and 2 bases, with 14 bases remaining between them. Germline CDR1 is SGHRS and CDR2 is YFSETQ. CDR3 length: 17 residues. CDR3 DNA sequence: TGCGCCAGCAGCTTCACCTCAACCGCCGCTGGGGCCAACGTCCTGACTTTC. Protein: CASSFTSTAAGANVLTF.

The chain recombines TRBV5-1 with TRBJ2-7; TRBD2 might be the D (5 bases). Germline loops: CDR1 SGHRS, CDR2 YFSETQ. The germline V and J ends were trimmed by 5 bases and 0 bases, with 12 bases remaining between them. CDR3 length: 14 residues. CDR3 residues: CASSLGGPSYEQYF. The CDR3 nucleotides read TGCGCCAGCAGTCTAGGCGGGCCCTCCTACGAGCAGTACTTC.

In its sample, this clonotype was seen many times. This chain uses TRBV5-1 with TRBJ1-3, with D uncertain. From germline, CDR1 is SGHRS and CDR2 YFSETQ. Trimming pared 0 bases from V and 0 bases from J, leaving 10 bases between. The CDR3 runs 16 residues. The CDR3 nucleotides are TGCGCCAGCAGCTTGGCCCCGGGCAGCTCTGGAAACACCATATATTTT. Protein product: CASSLAPGSSGNTIYF.

The V gene is TRBV12-3 or TRBV12-4, the J gene TRBJ2-5, with D unclear. Trimming removed 8 bases at V and 5 bases at J, with 12 bases between. The CDR3 loop spans 12 amino acids. This chain's CDR3 is CASSTRKETQYF. The CDR3, as DNA: TGTGCCAGCTCGACCAGGAAGGAGACCCAGTACTTC.

The sample holds a few counts of this clonotype. This chain links TRBV30 with TRBJ1-2; the D is unclear. This CDR3 comprises 12 residues. V lost 3 bases and J lost 5, with 10 bases in between. Germline CDR1 is GTSNPN and CDR2 is SVGIG (reference sequence). CDR3 sequence reads: CAWRLTSYGYTF. In DNA, the CDR3 is TGTGCCTGGAGGCTTACGTCTTATGGCTACACCTTC.

In this sample, this clonotype turned up a few times. This chain connects TRBV20-1 to TRBJ1-1, with D possibly TRBD1 on 5 matching bases. CDR1 DFQATT and CDR2 SNEGSKA come from the germline V gene (reference sequence). The CDR3 covers 13 residues. Trimming took off 6 bases at V and 1 base at J, with 12 bases between the two ends. CDR3 in DNA: TGCAGTGCGCCGGGACTGACGAACACTGAAGCTTTCTTT. This gives the protein CSAPGLTNTEAFF.

In its sample, this clonotype was seen many times. The chain combines TRBV12-3 or TRBV12-4 with TRBJ2-7; D uncertain. Trimming took 2 bases from V and 3 from J, leaving 11 bases between them. The CDR3 covers 14 residues. In DNA, the CDR3 is TGTGCCAGCAGTTTAAGTGGTCAAGTCTACGAGCAGTACTTC. This translates into CASSLSGQVYEQYF.

The chain employs TRBV12-3 or TRBV12-4 and TRBJ2-6, with 9 positions matching TRBD1. The trim removed 5 bases at V and 0 bases at J, leaving 5 bases unmatched. The CDR3 loop spans 17 amino acids. CDR3 residues: CASSLGTGNSGANVLTF. The CDR3 DNA reads TGTGCCAGCAGTCTCGGGACAGGGAACTCTGGGGCCAACGTCCTGACTTTC.